This TCR beta chain is drawn from a study of blood T cell repertoires in COVID-19. Method: immunoSEQ multiplex PCR; TCRdb's copy keeps in-frame clones and lacks some. The repertoire holds 75,000 to 90,000 clones, with 90% as singletons. The CDR3 contains 15 residues. CDR1 is LGHNA, CDR2 YSLEER, per germline. J gave up 7 bases and V 4 bases, and 10 bases lay outside the gene matches. The chain has TRBV4-3 and TRBJ2-1, with 7 bases aligning to TRBD2. Input material: peripheral blood. This clonotype originated in a man aged 18 to 29 with COVID-19, enrolled during active disease. The CDR3 DNA is TGCGCCAGCAGCCCCTCCAGCGGGGTAGGGAATGAGCAGTTCTTC. It is translated as CASSPSSGVGNEQFF.